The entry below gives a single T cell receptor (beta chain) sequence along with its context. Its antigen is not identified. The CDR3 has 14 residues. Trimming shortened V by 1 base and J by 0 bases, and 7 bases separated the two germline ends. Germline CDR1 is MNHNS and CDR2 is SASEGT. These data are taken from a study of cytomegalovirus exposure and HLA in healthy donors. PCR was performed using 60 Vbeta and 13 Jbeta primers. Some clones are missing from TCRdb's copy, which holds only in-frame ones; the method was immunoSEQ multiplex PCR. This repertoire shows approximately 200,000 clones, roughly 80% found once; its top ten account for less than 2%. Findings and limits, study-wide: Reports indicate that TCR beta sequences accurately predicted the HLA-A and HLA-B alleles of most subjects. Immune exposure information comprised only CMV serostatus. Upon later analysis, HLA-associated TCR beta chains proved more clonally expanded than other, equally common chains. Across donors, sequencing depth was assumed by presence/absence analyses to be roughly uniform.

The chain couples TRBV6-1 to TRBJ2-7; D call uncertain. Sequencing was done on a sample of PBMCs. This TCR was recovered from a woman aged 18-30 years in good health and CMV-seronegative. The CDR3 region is CASSEVSTSYEQYF. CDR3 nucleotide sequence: TGTGCCAGCAGTGAAGTCTCTACCTCCTACGAGCAGTACTTC.